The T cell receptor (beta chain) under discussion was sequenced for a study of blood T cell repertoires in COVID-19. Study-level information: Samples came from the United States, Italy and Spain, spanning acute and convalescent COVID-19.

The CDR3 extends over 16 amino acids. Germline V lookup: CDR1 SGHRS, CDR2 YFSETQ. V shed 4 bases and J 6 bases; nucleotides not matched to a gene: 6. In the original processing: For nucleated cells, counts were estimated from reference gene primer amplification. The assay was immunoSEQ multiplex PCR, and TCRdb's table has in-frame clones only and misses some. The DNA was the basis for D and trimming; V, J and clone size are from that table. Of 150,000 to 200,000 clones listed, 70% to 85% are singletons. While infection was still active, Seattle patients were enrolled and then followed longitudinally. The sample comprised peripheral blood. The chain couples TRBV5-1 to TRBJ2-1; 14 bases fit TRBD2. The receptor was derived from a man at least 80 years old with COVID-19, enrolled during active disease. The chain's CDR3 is CASSVPGLAGANEQFF. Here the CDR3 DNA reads TGCGCCAGCAGCGTACCGGGACTAGCGGGGGCCAATGAGCAGTTCTTC.